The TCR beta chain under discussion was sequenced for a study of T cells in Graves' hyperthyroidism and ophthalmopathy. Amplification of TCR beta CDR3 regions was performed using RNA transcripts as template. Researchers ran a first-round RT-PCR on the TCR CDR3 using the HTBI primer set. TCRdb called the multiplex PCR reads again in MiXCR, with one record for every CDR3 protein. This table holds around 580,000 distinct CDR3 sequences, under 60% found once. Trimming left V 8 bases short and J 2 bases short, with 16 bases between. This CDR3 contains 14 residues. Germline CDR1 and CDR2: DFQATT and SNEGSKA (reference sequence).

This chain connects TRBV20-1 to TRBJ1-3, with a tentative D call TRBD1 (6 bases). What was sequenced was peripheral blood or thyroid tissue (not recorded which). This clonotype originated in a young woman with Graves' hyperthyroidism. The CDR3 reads CSTTGPGTGNTIYF. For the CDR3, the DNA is TGCAGTACGACAGGCCCGGGGACTGGAAACACCATATATTTT.